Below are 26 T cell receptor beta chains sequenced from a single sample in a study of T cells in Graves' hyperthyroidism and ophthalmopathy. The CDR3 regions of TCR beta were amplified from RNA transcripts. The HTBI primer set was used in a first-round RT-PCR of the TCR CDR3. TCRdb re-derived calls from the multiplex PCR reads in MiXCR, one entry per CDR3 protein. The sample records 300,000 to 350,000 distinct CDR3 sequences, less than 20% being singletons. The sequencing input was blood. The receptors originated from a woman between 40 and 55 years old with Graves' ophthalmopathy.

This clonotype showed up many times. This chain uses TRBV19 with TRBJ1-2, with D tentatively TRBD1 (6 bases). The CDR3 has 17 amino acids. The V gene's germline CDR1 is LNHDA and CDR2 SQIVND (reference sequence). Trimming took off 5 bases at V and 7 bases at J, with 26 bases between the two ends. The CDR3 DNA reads TGTGCCAGTAGTCTCTATACCACCGGGACACCCTCGGGTGGCTACACCTTC. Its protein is CASSLYTTGTPSGGYTF.

This CDR3 reads CASRRQGNSYEQYF. The CDR3 DNA is TGTGCCAGCAGACGTCAGGGAAACTCCTACGAGCAGTACTTC. The J gene is TRBJ2-7, the V gene TRBV6-1; a possible D gene is TRBD1 (5 bases). The germline V gene encodes CDR1 MNHNS and CDR2 SASEGT. The ends were cut back, 6 bases at V and 0 bases at J, with 12 bases in the middle. The CDR3 is 14 residues long.

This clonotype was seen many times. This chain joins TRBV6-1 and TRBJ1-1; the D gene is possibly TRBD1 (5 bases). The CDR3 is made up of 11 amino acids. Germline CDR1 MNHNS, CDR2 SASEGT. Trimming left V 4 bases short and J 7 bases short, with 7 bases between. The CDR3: CASSAGNEAFF. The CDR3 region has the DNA TGTGCCAGCAGTGCAGGGAATGAAGCTTTCTTT.

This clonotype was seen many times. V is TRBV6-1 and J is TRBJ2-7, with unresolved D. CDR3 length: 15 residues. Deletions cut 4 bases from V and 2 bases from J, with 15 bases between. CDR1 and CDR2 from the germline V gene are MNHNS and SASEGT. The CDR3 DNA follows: TGTGCCAGCAGTGCCGGCCCTGCAGCCACCTACGAGCAGTACTTC. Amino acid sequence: CASSAGPAATYEQYF.

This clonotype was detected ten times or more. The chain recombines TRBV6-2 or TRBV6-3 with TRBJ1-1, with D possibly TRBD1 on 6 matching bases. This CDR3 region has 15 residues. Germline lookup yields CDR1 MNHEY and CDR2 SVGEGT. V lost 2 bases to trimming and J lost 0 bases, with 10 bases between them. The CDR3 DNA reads TGTGCCAGCAGTTACGGGGGACACCTGAACACTGAAGCTTTCTTT. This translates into CASSYGGHLNTEAFF.

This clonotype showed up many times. The CDR3 nucleotides are TGTGCCAGCAGTGCAAAGCTAGCGGGAGGGCCCCGAGAGACCCAGTACTTC. This encodes CASSAKLAGGPRETQYF. The chain has TRBV6-1 and TRBJ2-5, with 12 positions matching TRBD2. This CDR3 is 17 amino acids long. The germline CDR1 and CDR2 sequences are MNHNS and SASEGT. The J segment lost 4 bases and the V segment lost 4 bases, leaving 10 bases of the junction unmatched.

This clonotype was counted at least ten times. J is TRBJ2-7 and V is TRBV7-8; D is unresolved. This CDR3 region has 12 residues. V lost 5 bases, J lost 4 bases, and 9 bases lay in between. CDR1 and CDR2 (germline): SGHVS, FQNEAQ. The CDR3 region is CASSLQDYEQYF. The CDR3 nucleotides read TGTGCCAGCAGCCTACAAGATTACGAGCAGTACTTC.

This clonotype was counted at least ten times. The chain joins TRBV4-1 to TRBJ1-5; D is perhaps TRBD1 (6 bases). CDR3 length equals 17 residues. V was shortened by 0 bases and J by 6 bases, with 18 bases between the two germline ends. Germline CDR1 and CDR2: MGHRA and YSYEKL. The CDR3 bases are TGCGCCAGCAGCCAAGAAGAGACGGACAGAACCTCTCAGCCCCAGCATTTT. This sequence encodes CASSQEETDRTSQPQHF.

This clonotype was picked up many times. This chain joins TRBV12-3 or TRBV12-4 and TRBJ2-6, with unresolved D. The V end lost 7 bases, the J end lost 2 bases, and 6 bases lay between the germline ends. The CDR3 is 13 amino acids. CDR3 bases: TGTGCCAGCACCCTCCCTGGGGCCAACGTCCTGACTTTC. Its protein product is CASTLPGANVLTF.

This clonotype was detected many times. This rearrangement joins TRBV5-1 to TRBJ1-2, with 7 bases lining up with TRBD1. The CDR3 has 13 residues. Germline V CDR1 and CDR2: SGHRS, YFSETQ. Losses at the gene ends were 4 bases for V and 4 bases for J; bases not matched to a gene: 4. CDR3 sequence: CASSGGQLYGYTF. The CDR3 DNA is TGCGCCAGCAGCGGGGGACAGCTCTATGGCTACACCTTC.

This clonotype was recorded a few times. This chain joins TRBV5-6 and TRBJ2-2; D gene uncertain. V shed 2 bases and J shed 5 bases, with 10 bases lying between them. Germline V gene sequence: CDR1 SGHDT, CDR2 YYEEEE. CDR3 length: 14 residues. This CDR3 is CASSFPVLTGELFF. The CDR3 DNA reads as TGTGCCAGCAGCTTCCCGGTGCTGACCGGGGAGCTGTTTTTT.

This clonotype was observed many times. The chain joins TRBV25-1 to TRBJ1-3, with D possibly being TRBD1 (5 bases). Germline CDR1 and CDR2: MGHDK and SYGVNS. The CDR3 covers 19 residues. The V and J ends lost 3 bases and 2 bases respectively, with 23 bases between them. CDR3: CASSDPTGPTASAGNTIYF. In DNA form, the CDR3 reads TGTGCCAGCAGTGACCCCACCGGCCCGACAGCCTCCGCTGGAAACACCATATATTTT.

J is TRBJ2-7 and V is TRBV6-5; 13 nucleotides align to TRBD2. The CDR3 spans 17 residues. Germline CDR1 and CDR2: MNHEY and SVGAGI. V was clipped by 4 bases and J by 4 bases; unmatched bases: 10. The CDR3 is CASSFYLGLAGVYEQYF. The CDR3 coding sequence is TGTGCCAGCAGTTTTTACCTTGGACTAGCGGGAGTATACGAGCAGTACTTC.

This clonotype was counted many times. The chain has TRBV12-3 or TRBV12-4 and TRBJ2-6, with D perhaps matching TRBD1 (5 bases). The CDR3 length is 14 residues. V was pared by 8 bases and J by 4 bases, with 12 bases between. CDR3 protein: CASRRTTGANVLTF. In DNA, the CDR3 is TGTGCCAGCCGCCGGACAACCGGGGCCAACGTCCTGACTTTC.

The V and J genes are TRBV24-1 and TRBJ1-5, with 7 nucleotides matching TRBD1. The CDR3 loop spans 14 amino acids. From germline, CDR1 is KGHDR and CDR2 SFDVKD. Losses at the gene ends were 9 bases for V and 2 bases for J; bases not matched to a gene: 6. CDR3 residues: CATQNRGGNQPQHF. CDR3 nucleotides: TGTGCCACCCAAAACAGGGGAGGCAATCAGCCCCAGCATTTT.

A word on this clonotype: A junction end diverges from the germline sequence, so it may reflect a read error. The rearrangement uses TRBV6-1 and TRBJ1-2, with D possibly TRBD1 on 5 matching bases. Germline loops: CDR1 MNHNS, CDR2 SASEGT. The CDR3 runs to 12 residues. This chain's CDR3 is CATRDGNYGYNF. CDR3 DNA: TGTGCCACCAGGGACGGGAACTATGGCTACAACTTC.

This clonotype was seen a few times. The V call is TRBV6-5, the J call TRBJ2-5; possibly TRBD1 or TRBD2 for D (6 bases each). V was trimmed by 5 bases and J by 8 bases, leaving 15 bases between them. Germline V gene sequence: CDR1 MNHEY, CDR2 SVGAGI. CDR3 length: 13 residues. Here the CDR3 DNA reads TGTGCCAGCAGTAACGGGGGCGCGGTTACCCAGTACTTC. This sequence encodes CASSNGGAVTQYF.

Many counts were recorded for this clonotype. The CDR3 protein is CASSLAPGSSYEQYF. CDR3 DNA: TGTGCCAGCAGCTTGGCCCCAGGGAGCTCCTACGAGCAGTACTTC. The chain employs TRBV5-5 and TRBJ2-7; possibly TRBD1 or TRBD2 for D (5 bases each). Per germline, CDR1 SGHKS and CDR2 YYEKEE (reference sequence). The CDR3 has 15 residues. V lost 0 bases to trimming and J lost 0 bases, with 10 bases between them.

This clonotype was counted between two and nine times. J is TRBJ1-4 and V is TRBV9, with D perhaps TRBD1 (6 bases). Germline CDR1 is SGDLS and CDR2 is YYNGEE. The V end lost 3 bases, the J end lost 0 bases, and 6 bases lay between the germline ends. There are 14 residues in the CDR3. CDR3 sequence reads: CASSGTATNEKLFF. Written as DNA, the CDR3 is TGTGCCAGCAGCGGGACAGCAACTAATGAAAAACTGTTTTTT. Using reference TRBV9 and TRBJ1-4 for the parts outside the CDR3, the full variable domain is DSGVTQTPKHLITATGQRVTLRCSPRSGDLSVYWYQQSLDQGLQFLIQYYNGEERAKGNILERFSAQQFPDLHSELNLSSLELGDSALYFCASSGTATNEKLFFGSGTQLSVL.

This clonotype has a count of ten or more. CDR3 coding DNA: TGTGCCAGCAGCTTAGGCTTCGGGCAAGAGACCCAGTACTTC. It codes for CASSLGFGQETQYF. This chain connects TRBV11-2 to TRBJ2-5; D is uncertain. CDR1 is SGHAT and CDR2 is FQNNGV in the germline V gene. V lost 1 base, J lost 2 bases, and 8 bases lay in between. This CDR3 contains 14 residues.

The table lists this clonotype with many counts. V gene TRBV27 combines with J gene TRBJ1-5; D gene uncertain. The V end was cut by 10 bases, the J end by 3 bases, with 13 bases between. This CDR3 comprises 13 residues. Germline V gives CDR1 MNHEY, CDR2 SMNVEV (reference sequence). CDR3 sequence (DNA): TGTGCCACCTCTTGGGAGGCCAATCAGCCCCAGCATTTT. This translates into CATSWEANQPQHF.

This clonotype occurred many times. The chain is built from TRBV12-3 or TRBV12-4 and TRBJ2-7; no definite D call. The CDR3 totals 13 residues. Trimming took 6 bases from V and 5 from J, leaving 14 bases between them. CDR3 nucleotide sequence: TGTGCCAGCAGCCACCCCCCGGTCCACGAGCAGTACTTC. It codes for CASSHPPVHEQYF.

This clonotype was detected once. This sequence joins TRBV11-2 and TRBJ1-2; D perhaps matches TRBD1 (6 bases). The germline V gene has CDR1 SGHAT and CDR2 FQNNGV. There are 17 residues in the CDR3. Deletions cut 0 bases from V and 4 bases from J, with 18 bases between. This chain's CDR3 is CASSLDGVLRGTYGYTF. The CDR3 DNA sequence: TGTGCCAGCAGCTTAGATGGTGTTCTAAGGGGGACCTATGGCTACACCTTC.

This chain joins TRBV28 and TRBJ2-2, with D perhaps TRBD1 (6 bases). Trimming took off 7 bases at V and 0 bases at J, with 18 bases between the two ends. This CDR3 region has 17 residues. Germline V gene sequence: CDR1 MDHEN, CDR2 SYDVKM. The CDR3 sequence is CASTRGRVGSNTGELFF. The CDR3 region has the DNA TGTGCCAGCACCAGGGGCAGGGTGGGTTCGAACACCGGGGAGCTGTTTTTT.

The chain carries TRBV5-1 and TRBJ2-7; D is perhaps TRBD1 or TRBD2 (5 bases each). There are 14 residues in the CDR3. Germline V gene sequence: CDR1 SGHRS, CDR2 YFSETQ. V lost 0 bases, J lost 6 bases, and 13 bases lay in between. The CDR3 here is CASSLAEGRGEQYF. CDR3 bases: TGCGCCAGCAGCTTGGCCGAGGGACGGGGCGAGCAGTACTTC.

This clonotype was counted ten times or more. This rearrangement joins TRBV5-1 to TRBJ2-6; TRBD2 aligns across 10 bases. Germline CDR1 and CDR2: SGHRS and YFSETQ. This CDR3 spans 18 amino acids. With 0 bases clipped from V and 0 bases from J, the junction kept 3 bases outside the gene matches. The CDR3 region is CASSLVASGGSGANVLTF. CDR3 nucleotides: TGCGCCAGCAGCTTGGTTGCTAGCGGGGGCTCTGGGGCCAACGTCCTGACTTTC.